What follows are 16 T cell receptor beta chains derived from one specimen sequenced in a study of blood T cell repertoires in COVID-19. This table comes from immunoSEQ multiplex PCR, and its TCRdb copy is limited to in-frame clones, with some not included. The sample shows fewer than 200,000 clones, around 83% of them seen only once. Sequencing was carried out using peripheral blood. The origin of the receptors is a woman in her 70s who had recovered from COVID-19.

This clone occurred a few times. The chain uses TRBV19 and TRBJ2-1; D unclear. V lost 7 bases and J lost 9, with 10 bases in between. This CDR3 is 11 amino acids long. Germline V gene sequence: CDR1 LNHDA, CDR2 SQIVND (reference sequence). DNA for the CDR3: TGTGCCAGTAAGGAGTATGGTGAGCAGTTCTTC. The encoded protein is CASKEYGEQFF.

This clone has only a few counts. This sequence joins TRBV7-3 and TRBJ2-1; 10 nucleotides align to TRBD2. This CDR3 is 16 amino acids long. V trimming: 2 bases; J trimming: 7 bases; junction bases outside the gene matches: 8. CDR1 and CDR2 (germline): SGHTA, FQGTGA. The DNA of the CDR3 is TGTGCCAGCAGCTTACTAGCGGGAGACAAAAGGAATGAGCAGTTCTTC. Its protein is CASSLLAGDKRNEQFF.

This clone was recorded many times. This chain links TRBV5-1 with TRBJ1-2, with a tentative D call TRBD1 (6 bases). Germline V gene lookup returns CDR1 SGHRS and CDR2 YFSETQ. This CDR3 is built from 14 residues. V shed 0 bases and J shed 1 base, with 7 bases lying between them. CDR3 region: CASSLGQVNYGYTF. The CDR3 coding sequence is TGCGCCAGCAGCTTGGGACAGGTTAACTATGGCTACACCTTC.

This clone was picked up one time. The V gene is TRBV30, the J gene TRBJ1-3; D not resolved. CDR3 length: 13 residues. Trimming cost V 0 bases and J 2 bases, with 5 bases left between them. The germline gives CDR1 GTSNPN, CDR2 SVGIG (reference sequence). The CDR3 reads CAWSVSAGNTIYF. The CDR3, as DNA: TGTGCCTGGAGTGTATCGGCTGGAAACACCATATATTTT.

This clone was detected a few times. V is TRBV2 and J is TRBJ1-5, with a weak D call TRBD1 (5 bases). This CDR3 comprises 15 residues. Germline CDR1 reads SNHLY; CDR2 reads FYNNEI. V lost 2 bases, J lost 1 base, and 9 bases lay in between. As DNA, the CDR3 is TGTGCCAGCAGTGAACAGGGTCTGAGCAATCAGCCCCAGCATTTT. This codes for CASSEQGLSNQPQHF. Drawing the rest from reference TRBV2 and TRBJ1-5, the complete variable domain is EPEVTQTPSHQVTQMGQEVILRCVPISNHLYFYWYRQILGQKVEFLVSFYNNEISEKSEIFDDQFSVERPDGSNFTLKIRSTKLEDSAMYFCASSEQGLSNQPQHFGDGTRLSIL.

The chain employs TRBV7-2 and TRBJ1-3, with a weak D call TRBD1 (6 bases). Germline CDR1 and CDR2: SGHTA and FQGNSA. Trimming removed 4 bases from V and 4 bases from J, with 14 bases in between. The CDR3 is 15 residues long. This CDR3 is CASSSQGTGGNTIYF. CDR3 DNA sequence: TGTGCCAGCAGCTCCCAGGGGACCGGGGGAAACACCATATATTTT.

The chain combines TRBV7-2 with TRBJ1-5; TRBD1 agrees at 9 bases. With 5 bases clipped from V and 9 bases from J, the junction kept 5 bases outside the gene matches. The germline gives CDR1 SGHTA, CDR2 FQGNSA. This CDR3 has 13 amino acids. The CDR3 coding sequence is TGTGCCAGCAGCATACAGGGGGCGGGGCCCCAGCATTTT. Amino acids: CASSIQGAGPQHF. The full variable domain, with the rest looked up from reference TRBV7-2 and TRBJ1-5, is GAGVSQSPSNKVTEKGKDVELRCDPISGHTALYWYRQSLGQGLEFLIYFQGNSAPDKSGLPSDRFSAERTGGSVSTLTIQRTQQEDSAVYLCASSIQGAGPQHFGDGTRLSIL.

The chain is built from TRBV4-3 and TRBJ1-1; 7 bases are a match to TRBD1. V dropped 4 bases and J dropped 0; count of bases not matched to a gene: 5. This CDR3 comprises 15 residues. Germline CDR1 reads LGHNA; CDR2 reads YSLEER. The CDR3 bases are TGCGCCAGCAGCCCAGGGGGGATCCTGAACACTGAAGCTTTCTTT. This sequence encodes CASSPGGILNTEAFF.

This chain links TRBV3-1 (or the pseudogene TRBV3-2) with TRBJ1-2, with TRBD1 matching 11 bases. The CDR3 totals 14 residues. Germline CDR1 reads LGHDT; CDR2 reads YNNKEL (reference sequence). After removal of 5 bases from V and 7 bases from J, the junction contained 6 bases not matched to a gene. This chain's CDR3 is CASSDLGTGGGYTF. Here the CDR3 DNA reads TGTGCCAGCAGCGACCTGGGGACAGGGGGTGGCTACACCTTC.

This chain uses TRBV3-1 (or the pseudogene TRBV3-2) with TRBJ1-4; tentatively, D is TRBD1 (5 bases). With 4 bases removed from V and 4 bases from J, the gap between germline ends came to 10 bases. The V gene's germline CDR1 is LGHDT and CDR2 YNNKEL (reference sequence). The CDR3 loop spans 14 amino acids. Here the CDR3 DNA reads TGTGCCAGCAGCCGAGGGGAGGTTAATGAAAAACTGTTTTTT. Protein product: CASSRGEVNEKLFF.

The chain recombines TRBV7-9 with TRBJ1-1, with D perhaps matching TRBD1 (6 bases). Germline CDR1 and CDR2: SEHNR and FQNEAQ (reference sequence). CDR3 size: 15 residues. The V and J ends lost 7 bases and 3 bases respectively, with 18 bases between them. CDR3 nucleotide sequence: TGTGCCAGCACCCCTCGGGGGGCGCGGGACACTGAAGCTTTCTTT. The encoded protein is CASTPRGARDTEAFF. The complete variable domain, with remaining parts taken from reference TRBV7-9 and TRBJ1-1, reads DTGVSQNPRHKITKRGQNVTFRCDPISEHNRLYWYRQTLGQGPEFLTYFQNEAQLEKSRLLSDRFSAERPKGSFSTLEIQRTEQGDSAMYLCASTPRGARDTEAFFGQGTRLTVV.

Regarding this clone: An end of the junction does not agree with germline; a read error may underlie this. The V gene is TRBV3-1 (or the pseudogene TRBV3-2), the J gene TRBJ1-4; a possible D gene is TRBD1 (6 bases). CDR1 LGHDT and CDR2 YNNKEL come from the germline V gene (reference sequence). The CDR3 totals 12 residues. In DNA form, the CDR3 reads TGTGCCAGCCTCCCACGGGGGGCGAGGCCCCATTTT. As protein: CASLPRGARPHF.

The chain joins TRBV4-1 to TRBJ1-1, with a possible D match to TRBD1 (6 bases). Deletions cut 4 bases from V and 3 bases from J, with 15 bases between. The germline gives CDR1 MGHRA, CDR2 YSYEKL. The CDR3 is 15 amino acids. CDR3 in amino acids: CASSLQRGGDTEAFF. In nucleotides, the CDR3 is TGCGCCAGCAGCCTCCAAAGGGGGGGGGACACTGAAGCTTTCTTT.

This clone turned up a few times. The CDR3 DNA sequence: TGTGCCATCAGTGAGTCGAGCGGGAGGAGGGCAGATACGCAGTATTTT. It is translated as CAISESSGRRADTQYF. This sequence joins TRBV10-3 and TRBJ2-3, with 9 bases that match TRBD2. This CDR3 contains 16 residues. Unmatched junction bases numbered 5, after V lost 0 bases and J lost 4 bases. CDR1 ENHRY and CDR2 SYGVKD come from the germline V gene.

The chain recombines TRBV6-5 with TRBJ2-7, with D possibly being TRBD2 (6 bases). The CDR3 has 13 residues. Trimming stripped 6 bases from V and 9 bases from J, with 18 bases between. CDR1 and CDR2 (germline): MNHEY, SVGAGI. CDR3: CASSDTDGGGQYF. The CDR3 DNA is TGTGCCAGCAGCGACACCGACGGGGGTGGGCAGTACTTC.

CDR3 bases: TGTGCCAGCAGCACCCGGGGGGTGCGAGAAGAGACCCAGTACTTC. Encoded protein: CASSTRGVREETQYF. The rearrangement joins TRBV7-2 to TRBJ2-5; 7 bases match TRBD2. Losses at the gene ends were 5 bases for V and 3 bases for J; bases not matched to a gene: 9. This CDR3 has 15 residues. CDR1 and CDR2 (germline): SGHTA, FQGNSA.